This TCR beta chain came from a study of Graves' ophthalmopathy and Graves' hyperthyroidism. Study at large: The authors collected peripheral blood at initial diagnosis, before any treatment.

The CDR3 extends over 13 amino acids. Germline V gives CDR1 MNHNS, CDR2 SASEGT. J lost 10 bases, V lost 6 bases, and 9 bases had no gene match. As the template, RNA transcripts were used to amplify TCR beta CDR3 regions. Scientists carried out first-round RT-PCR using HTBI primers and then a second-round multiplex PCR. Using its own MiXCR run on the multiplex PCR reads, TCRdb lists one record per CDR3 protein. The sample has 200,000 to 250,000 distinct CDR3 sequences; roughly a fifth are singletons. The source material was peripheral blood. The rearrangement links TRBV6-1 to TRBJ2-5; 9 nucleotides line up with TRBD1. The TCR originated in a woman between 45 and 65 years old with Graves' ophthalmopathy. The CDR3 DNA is TGTGCCAGCAGAGTTACAGGGGGCCAGCGCCAGTACTTC. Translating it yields CASRVTGGQRQYF.